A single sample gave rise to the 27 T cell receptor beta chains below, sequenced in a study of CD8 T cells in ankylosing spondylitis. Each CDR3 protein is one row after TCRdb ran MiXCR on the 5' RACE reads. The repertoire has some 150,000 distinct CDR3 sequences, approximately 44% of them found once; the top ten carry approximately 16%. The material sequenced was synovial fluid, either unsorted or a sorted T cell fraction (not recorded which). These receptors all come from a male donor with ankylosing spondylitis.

In DNA form, the CDR3 reads TGCAGTGCTAGTACCACTGGGCAGGGGGTCCTCCCCCTCCACTTT. Its translation is CSASTTGQGVLPLHF. The chain recombines TRBV20-1 with TRBJ1-6; TRBD1 aligns across 7 bases. Trimming removed 3 bases from V and 13 bases from J; junction bases left unmatched: 15. The CDR3 consists of 15 residues. From germline, CDR1 is DFQATT and CDR2 SNEGSKA (reference sequence).

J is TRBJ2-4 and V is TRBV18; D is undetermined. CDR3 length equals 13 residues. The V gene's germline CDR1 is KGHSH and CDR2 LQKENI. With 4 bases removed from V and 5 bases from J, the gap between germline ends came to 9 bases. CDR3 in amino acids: CASSRELENIQYF. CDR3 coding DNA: TGTGCCAGCTCACGGGAACTGGAAAACATTCAGTACTTC.

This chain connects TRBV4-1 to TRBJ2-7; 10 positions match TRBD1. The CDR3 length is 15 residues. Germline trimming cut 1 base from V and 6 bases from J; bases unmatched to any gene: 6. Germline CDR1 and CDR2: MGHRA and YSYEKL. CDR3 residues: CASSQGDRGPVEQYF. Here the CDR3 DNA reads TGCGCCAGCAGCCAAGGGGACAGGGGTCCCGTCGAGCAGTACTTC.

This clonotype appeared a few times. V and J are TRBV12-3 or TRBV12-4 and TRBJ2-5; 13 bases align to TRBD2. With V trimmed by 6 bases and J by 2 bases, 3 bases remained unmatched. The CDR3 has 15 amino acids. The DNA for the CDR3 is TGTGCCAGCAGGACTAGCGGGGGGCCGCAAGAGACCCAGTACTTC. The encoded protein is CASRTSGGPQETQYF.

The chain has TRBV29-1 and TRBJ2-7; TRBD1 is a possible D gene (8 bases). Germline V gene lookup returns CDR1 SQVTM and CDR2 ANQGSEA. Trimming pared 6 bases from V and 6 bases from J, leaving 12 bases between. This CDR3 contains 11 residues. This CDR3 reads CSVTGGVEQYF. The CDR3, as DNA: TGCAGCGTCACAGGGGGGGTCGAGCAGTACTTC.

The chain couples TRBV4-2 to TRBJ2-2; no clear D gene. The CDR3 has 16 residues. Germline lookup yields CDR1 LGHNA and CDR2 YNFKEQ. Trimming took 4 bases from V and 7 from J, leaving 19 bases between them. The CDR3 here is CASSPPKYTNGGELFF. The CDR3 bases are TGTGCCAGCAGCCCTCCGAAGTACACCAACGGCGGGGAGCTGTTTTTT.

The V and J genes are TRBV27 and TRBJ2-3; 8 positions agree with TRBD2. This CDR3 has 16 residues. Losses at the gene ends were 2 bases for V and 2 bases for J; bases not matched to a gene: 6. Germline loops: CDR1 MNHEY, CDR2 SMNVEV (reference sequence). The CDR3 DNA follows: TGTGCCAGCAGTTTAGGGCCTAGCGGGCACACAGATACGCAGTATTTT. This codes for CASSLGPSGHTDTQYF.

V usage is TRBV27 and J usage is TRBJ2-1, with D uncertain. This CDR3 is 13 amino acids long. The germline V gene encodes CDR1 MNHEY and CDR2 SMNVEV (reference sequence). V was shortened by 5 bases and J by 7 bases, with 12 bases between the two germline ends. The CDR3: CASSTAGWNEQFF. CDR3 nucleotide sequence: TGTGCCAGCAGTACAGCAGGATGGAATGAGCAGTTCTTC.

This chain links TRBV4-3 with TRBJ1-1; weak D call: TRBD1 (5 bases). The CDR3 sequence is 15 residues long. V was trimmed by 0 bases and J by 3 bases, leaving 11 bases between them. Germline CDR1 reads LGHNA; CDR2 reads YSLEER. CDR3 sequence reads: CASSQEWGWDTEAFF. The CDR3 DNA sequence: TGCGCCAGCAGCCAAGAATGGGGCTGGGACACTGAAGCTTTCTTT.

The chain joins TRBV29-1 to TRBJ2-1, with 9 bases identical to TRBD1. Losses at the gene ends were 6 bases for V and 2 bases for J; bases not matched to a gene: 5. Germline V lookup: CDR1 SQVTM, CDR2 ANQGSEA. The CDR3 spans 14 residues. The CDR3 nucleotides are TGCAGCGTCCGGGACAGGGTGACCTACAATGAGCAGTTCTTC. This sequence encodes CSVRDRVTYNEQFF.

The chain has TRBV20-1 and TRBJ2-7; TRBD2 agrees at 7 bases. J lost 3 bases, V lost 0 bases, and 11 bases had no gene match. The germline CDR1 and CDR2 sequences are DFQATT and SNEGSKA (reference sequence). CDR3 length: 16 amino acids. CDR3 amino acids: CSARDAARDYNYEQYF. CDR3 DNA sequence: TGCAGTGCTAGAGATGCTGCCCGGGACTACAACTACGAGCAGTACTTC.

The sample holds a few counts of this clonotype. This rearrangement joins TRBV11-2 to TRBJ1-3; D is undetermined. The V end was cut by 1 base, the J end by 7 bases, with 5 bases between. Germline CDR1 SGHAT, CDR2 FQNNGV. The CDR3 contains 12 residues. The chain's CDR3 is CASSLGMNTIYF. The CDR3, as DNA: TGTGCCAGCAGCTTAGGAATGAACACCATATATTTT.

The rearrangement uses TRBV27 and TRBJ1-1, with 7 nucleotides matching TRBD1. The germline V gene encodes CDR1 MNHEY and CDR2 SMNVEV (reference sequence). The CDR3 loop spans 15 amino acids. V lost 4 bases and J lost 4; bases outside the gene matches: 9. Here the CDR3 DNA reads TGTGCCAGCAGTTCGTCCGGGACAGCGGGCACTGAAGCTTTCTTT. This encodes CASSSSGTAGTEAFF.

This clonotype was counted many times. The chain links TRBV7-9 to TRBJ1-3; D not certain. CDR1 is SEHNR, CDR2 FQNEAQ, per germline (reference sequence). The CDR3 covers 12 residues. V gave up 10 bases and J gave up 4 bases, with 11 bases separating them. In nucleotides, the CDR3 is TGTGCCACCAGAGCCCCCGGAAACACCATATATTTT. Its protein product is CATRAPGNTIYF.

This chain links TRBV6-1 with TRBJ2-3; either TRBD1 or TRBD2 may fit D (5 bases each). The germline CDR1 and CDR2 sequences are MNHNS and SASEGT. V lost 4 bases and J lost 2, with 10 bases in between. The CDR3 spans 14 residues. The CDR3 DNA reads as TGTGCCAGCAGTGCCCTGGGGGACACAGATACGCAGTATTTT. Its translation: CASSALGDTDTQYF.

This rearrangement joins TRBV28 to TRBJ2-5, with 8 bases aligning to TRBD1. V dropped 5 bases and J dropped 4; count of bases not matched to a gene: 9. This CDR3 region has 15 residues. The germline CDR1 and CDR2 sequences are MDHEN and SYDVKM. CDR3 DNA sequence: TGTGCCAGCAGTCCCCACAGGACAGGGTTAGAGACCCAGTACTTC. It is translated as CASSPHRTGLETQYF.

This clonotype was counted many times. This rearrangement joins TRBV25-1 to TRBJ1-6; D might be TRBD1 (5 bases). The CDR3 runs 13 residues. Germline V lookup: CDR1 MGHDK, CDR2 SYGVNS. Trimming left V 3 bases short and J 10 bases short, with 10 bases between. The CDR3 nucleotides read TGTGCCAGCAGTGACCTAGGGGAGTCACCCCTCCACTTT. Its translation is CASSDLGESPLHF.

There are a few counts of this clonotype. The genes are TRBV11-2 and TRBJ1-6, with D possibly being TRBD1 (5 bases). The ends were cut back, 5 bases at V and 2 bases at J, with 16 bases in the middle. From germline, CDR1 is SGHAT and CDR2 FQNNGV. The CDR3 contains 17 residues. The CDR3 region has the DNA TGTGCCAGCAGCCCGTACGGAGGGACGACCTATAATTCACCCCTCCACTTT. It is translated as CASSPYGGTTYNSPLHF.

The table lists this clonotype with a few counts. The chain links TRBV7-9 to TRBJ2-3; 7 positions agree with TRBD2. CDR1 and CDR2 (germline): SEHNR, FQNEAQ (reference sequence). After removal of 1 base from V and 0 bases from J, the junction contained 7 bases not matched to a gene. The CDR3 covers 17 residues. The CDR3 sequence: CASSLVSGATSTDTQYF. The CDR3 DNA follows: TGTGCCAGCAGCTTAGTAAGCGGGGCCACTAGCACAGATACGCAGTATTTT. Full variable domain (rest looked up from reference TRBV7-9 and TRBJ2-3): DTGVSQNPRHKITKRGQNVTFRCDPISEHNRLYWYRQTLGQGPEFLTYFQNEAQLEKSRLLSDRFSAERPKGSFSTLEIQRTEQGDSAMYLCASSLVSGATSTDTQYFGPGTRLTVL.

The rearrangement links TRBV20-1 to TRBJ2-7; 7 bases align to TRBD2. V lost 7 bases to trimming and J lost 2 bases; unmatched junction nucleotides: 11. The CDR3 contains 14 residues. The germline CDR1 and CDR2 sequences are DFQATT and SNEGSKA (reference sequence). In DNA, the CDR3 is TGCAGTGGCGATTGGCTAGCGGTCCCCTACGAGCAGTACTTC. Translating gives CSGDWLAVPYEQYF.

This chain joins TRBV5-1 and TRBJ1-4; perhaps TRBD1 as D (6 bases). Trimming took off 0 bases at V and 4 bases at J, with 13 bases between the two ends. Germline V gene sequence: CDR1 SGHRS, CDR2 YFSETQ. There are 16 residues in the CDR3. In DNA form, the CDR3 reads TGCGCCAGCAGCTTGGCCGGGGGGGCAGTTAATGAAAAACTGTTTTTT. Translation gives CASSLAGGAVNEKLFF. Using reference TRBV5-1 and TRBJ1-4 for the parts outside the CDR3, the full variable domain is KAGVTQTPRYLIKTRGQQVTLSCSPISGHRSVSWYQQTPGQGLQFLFEYFSETQRNKGNFPGRFSGRQFSNSRSEMNVSTLELGDSALYLCASSLAGGAVNEKLFFGSGTQLSVL.

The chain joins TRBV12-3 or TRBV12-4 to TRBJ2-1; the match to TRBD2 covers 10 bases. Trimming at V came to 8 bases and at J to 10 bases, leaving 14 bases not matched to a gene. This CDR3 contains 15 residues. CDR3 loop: CASYRGSLAGVEQFF. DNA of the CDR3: TGTGCCAGCTATCGGGGAAGCCTAGCGGGAGTGGAGCAGTTCTTC.

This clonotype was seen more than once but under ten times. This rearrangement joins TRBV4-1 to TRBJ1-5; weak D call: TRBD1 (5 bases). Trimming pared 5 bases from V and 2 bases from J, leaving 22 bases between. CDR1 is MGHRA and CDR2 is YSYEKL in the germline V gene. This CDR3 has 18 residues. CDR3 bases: TGCGCCAGCAGCGATACGGGGGTAAATTGGGTCGGCAATCAGCCCCAGCATTTT. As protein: CASSDTGVNWVGNQPQHF.

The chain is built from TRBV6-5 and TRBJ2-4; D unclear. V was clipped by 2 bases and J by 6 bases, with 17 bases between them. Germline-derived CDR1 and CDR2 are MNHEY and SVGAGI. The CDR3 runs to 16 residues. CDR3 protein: CASSYPTESPPNIQYF. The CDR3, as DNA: TGTGCCAGCAGTTACCCCACGGAGTCGCCCCCAAACATTCAGTACTTC.

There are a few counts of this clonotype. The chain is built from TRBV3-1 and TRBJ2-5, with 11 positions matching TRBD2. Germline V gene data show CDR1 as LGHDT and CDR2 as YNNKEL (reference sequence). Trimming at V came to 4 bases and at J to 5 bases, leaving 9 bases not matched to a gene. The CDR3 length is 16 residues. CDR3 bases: TGTGCCAGCAGCCCTTTAGCGGGAGGGCCCTTTGAGACCCAGTACTTC. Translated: CASSPLAGGPFETQYF.

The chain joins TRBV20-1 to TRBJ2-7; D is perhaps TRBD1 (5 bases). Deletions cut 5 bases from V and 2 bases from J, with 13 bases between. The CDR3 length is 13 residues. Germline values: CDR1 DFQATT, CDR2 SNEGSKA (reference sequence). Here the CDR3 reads CSAGYRLPYEQYF. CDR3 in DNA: TGCAGTGCTGGATACAGGCTGCCCTACGAGCAGTACTTC.

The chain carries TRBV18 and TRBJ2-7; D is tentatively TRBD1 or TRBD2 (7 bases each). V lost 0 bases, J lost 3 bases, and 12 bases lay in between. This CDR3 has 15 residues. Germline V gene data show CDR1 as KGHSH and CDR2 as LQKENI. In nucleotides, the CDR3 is TGTGCCAGCTCACCACCGCAGGGGGGGATCTACGAGCAGTACTTC. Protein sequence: CASSPPQGGIYEQYF.